Below, 10 T cell receptor beta chains from the same sample are listed, as sequenced in a study of technical replicates of blood from several donors. Clones were read by immunoSEQ multiplex PCR, and TCRdb kept only the in-frame ones, dropping some. The sample lists some 82,000 clones; approximately 97% were seen once. Sequencing was carried out using T cells isolated from PBMCs. All receptors derive from a human donor in good health.

V and J are TRBV5-6 and TRBJ2-7; TRBD1 matches 9 bases. This CDR3 is built from 15 residues. Germline V CDR1 and CDR2: SGHDT, YYEEEE. The J segment lost 4 bases and the V segment lost 4 bases, leaving 9 bases of the junction unmatched. CDR3: CASSPAWDRAYEQYF. The CDR3 DNA reads as TGTGCCAGCAGCCCAGCATGGGACAGGGCGTACGAGCAGTACTTC.

The chain uses TRBV29-1 and TRBJ2-7; weak D call: TRBD1 (6 bases). V lost 7 bases and J lost 3, with 16 bases in between. Germline loops: CDR1 SQVTM, CDR2 ANQGSEA. The CDR3 is 13 amino acids. CDR3 DNA sequence: TGCAGCGCCCTGGACAGTGGGGGCTACGAGCAGTACTTC. Its translation: CSALDSGGYEQYF.

The chain carries TRBV11-3 and TRBJ2-2; D not certain. V dropped 5 bases and J dropped 5 bases, with 9 bases sitting between them. Germline V gene lookup returns CDR1 SGHNT and CDR2 YENEEA. The CDR3 extends over 13 amino acids. In DNA form, the CDR3 reads TGTGCCAGCAGCCCGGTCGCAACCGGGGAGCTGTTTTTT. It encodes CASSPVATGELFF.

This sequence joins TRBV7-9 and TRBJ1-3, with D uncertain. Germline CDR1 is SEHNR and CDR2 is FQNEAQ (reference sequence). The germline V and J ends were trimmed by 8 bases and 8 bases, with 13 bases remaining between them. This CDR3 contains 12 residues. This CDR3 reads CASRSGTDTIYF. The CDR3 DNA follows: TGTGCCAGCCGGTCCGGTACGGACACCATATATTTT. The full variable domain, rest sourced from reference TRBV7-9 and TRBJ1-3, is DTGVSQNPRHKITKRGQNVTFRCDPISEHNRLYWYRQTLGQGPEFLTYFQNEAQLEKSRLLSDRFSAERPKGSFSTLEIQRTEQGDSAMYLCASRSGTDTIYFGEGSWLTVV.

The genes are TRBV5-6 and TRBJ2-1, with TRBD1 matching 7 bases. Trimming at V came to 6 bases and at J to 4 bases, leaving 4 bases not matched to a gene. CDR1 and CDR2 from the germline V gene are SGHDT and YYEEEE. The CDR3 length is 13 residues. DNA of the CDR3: TGTGCCAGCACTGACAGGGATTACAATGAGCAGTTCTTC. Amino acid sequence: CASTDRDYNEQFF.

J is TRBJ1-2 and V is TRBV19; 9 bases fit TRBD1. The V segment lost 4 bases and the J segment 2 bases; nucleotides outside the gene matches: 14. Germline CDR1 is LNHDA and CDR2 is SQIVND (reference sequence). The CDR3 consists of 18 residues. The CDR3 reads CASSTPTGTGFINYGYTF. DNA for the CDR3: TGTGCCAGTAGTACGCCGACCGGGACAGGGTTTATCAACTATGGCTACACCTTC.

The V and J genes are TRBV27 and TRBJ1-4, with 8 bases lining up with TRBD1. The CDR3 loop spans 14 amino acids. Looked up from germline, CDR1 is MNHEY and CDR2 is SMNVEV (reference sequence). With 0 bases clipped from V and 8 bases from J, the junction kept 2 bases outside the gene matches. The chain's CDR3 is CASSLSDREEKLFF. For the CDR3, the DNA is TGTGCCAGCAGTTTATCGGACAGGGAAGAAAAACTGTTTTTT.

This clone was detected only once. The junction departs from germline at one end; a sequencing error may be responsible. V and J are TRBV7-7 and TRBJ2-7; D is possibly TRBD1 (6 bases). This CDR3 spans 17 amino acids. From germline, CDR1 is SSHAT and CDR2 FNYEAQ (reference sequence). This CDR3 reads CASSFRARTGWGDEQYF. The CDR3 DNA is TGTGCTAGCAGCTTTCGCGCGAGAACAGGGTGGGGTGACGAGCAGTACTTC. Variable domain in full (rest from reference TRBV7-7 and TRBJ2-7): GAGVSQSPRYKVTKRGQDVTLRCDPISSHATLYWYQQALGQGPEFLTYFNYEAQPDKSGLPSDRFSAERPEGSISTLTIQRTEQRDSAMYRCASSFRARTGWGDEQYFGPGTRLTVT.

The rearrangement joins TRBV10-3 to TRBJ1-3, with 9 bases that match TRBD1. This CDR3 contains 14 residues. Germline lookup yields CDR1 ENHRY and CDR2 SYGVKD. Trimming cost V 6 bases and J 4 bases; bases outside gene matches: 4. This chain's CDR3 is CAIRTGTGGNTIYF. The CDR3 DNA sequence: TGTGCCATCAGGACCGGGACAGGGGGAAACACCATATATTTT.

The chain combines TRBV25-1 with TRBJ2-7; D is ambiguous. The germline V gene encodes CDR1 MGHDK and CDR2 SYGVNS. Trimming left V 3 bases short and J 4 bases short, with 7 bases between. This CDR3 has 12 amino acids. CDR3 DNA: TGTGCCAGCAGTGACCGCGGTTACGAGCAGTACTTC. Translated: CASSDRGYEQYF.